This T cell receptor beta chain appears in the sequencing data of a study of T cells in Graves' hyperthyroidism and ophthalmopathy. About the research overall: At the time of initial diagnosis and before any treatment, peripheral blood was collected. Whole-study results and caveats: Within blood appeared most thyroid clonotypes that had expanded above 0.001.

This clonotype was found many times. Antigen specificity is unknown. This CDR3 contains 11 residues. Trimming stripped 0 bases from V and 5 bases from J, with 4 bases between. Germline V lookup: CDR1 DFQATT, CDR2 SNEGSKA (reference sequence). From RNA transcripts, TCR beta CDR3 regions were amplified. The study used the HTBI primer set for a first-round RT-PCR of the TCR CDR3. TCRdb reprocessed the multiplex PCR reads via MiXCR and lists one record per CDR3 protein. The repertoire holds hundreds of thousands of distinct CDR3 sequences, with 38% as singletons. The J gene is TRBJ2-5, the V gene TRBV20-1; no clear D gene. This TCR was sampled from a man between 18 and 29 years old with Graves' hyperthyroidism. Sequencing input: blood. CDR3 DNA: TGCAGTGCTAGAGATATGGAGACCCAGTACTTC. The encoded protein is CSARDMETQYF.